The entry that follows covers one TCR beta chain sequence. Its antigen remains unidentified. Per-nucleotide qualities are absent, and no much larger clonotype sits a single base away. Libraries were prepared through 5' RACE. The sample was run on an Illumina HiSeq 2500. A second PCR of 7 to 11 cycles was performed with a sample-barcoded 5' primer and a J-beta primer mix. Each TCR beta cDNA molecule received a unique molecular identifier from a template-switch 5' adaptor carrying 12 random nucleotides. Each sample yielded at least 2.5 million CDR3-containing paired-end reads. The Mint cDNA synthesis kit, primed by a TRBC-specific oligonucleotide, was used to synthesize first-strand cDNA from all RNA. All cDNA was treated with uracil-DNA glycosylase and then went through a first 18-cycle PCR with the universal primers M1SS and BC2_uni_R. Regarding the original processing steps: For normalization, 1 million high-quality reads, each with a distinct molecular identifier, were randomly selected from each sample. Reads sharing molecular identifiers were discarded rather than binned into consensus sequences. MiTCR, with a Q25 quality threshold and the strictest error-elimination algorithm, was used for CDR3 identification, clonotype clustering and error correction. A nonparametric unseen species model using Euler transformation provided a lower-bound estimate of total TCR beta diversity. TCRdb applied fastp at Q25 and MiXCR to the public reads, then kept only in-frame beta chains. For every CDR3 protein sequence, its rows merge into one entry that carries the most common genes and DNA. TCRdb assigned the V and J calls; the authors' analysis was not used. The sample data list hundreds of thousands of distinct CDR3 sequences, and less than 80% of these were observed just once. The top ten clonotypes cover about a quarter of the sample.

This specimen belongs to a study of blood T cells in healthy people across ages (dated by TCRdb to 2013 to 2016). Context from the whole study: In model experiments, template switching captured about one uniquely barcoded TCR beta cDNA molecule for every two T cells. To avoid experimental bias, donors of different ages were distributed randomly across sequencing lanes. The donors were divided into four age groups: young (average around 16 years), middle-aged (approximately 39), aged (approximately 59) and long-lived (roughly 88). Age-related changes in TCR beta repertoire diversity were measured in the study by deep sequencing normalized with unique cDNA molecular identifiers. Using the same blood draw, the study looked at two additional independent replicas of 1 million unique cDNA reads for two donors, one aged 18 to 30 and the other aged 80 or older. The paper's findings and limits, for the study overall: The percentage of naive T cells measured by flow cytometry correlated strongly with observed TCR beta diversity. Bulk unsorted PBMC profiling prevented conclusive comparison of naive and antigen-experienced compartments. Estimates of total diversity from one million sequenced T cells were regarded as lower bounds and underestimates. Donor CMV infection status was unknown, potentially confounding age-related changes in expanded clonotypes. As age increased, observed TCR beta diversity per million T cells dropped in a roughly linear way, and a significant reduction was already evident by age roughly 40. The long-lived group showed more naive CD4+ T cells, fewer expanded clones and increased TCR diversity than the aged group, suggesting age selection.

The donors were some 39 Caucasian individuals from Russia, aged roughly 6 to 100 years, who were systemically healthy. Each donor gave 8 to 10 milliliters of peripheral blood, drawn into EDTA-treated Vacutainer tubes. PBMCs were isolated by Ficoll-Paque density-gradient centrifugation, with at least 6 million obtained per sample. Trizol reagent was used to extract total RNA from PBMCs, with at least 6 micrograms per sample. Naive CD45RAhigh/CD27high T cell percentages were measured by flow cytometry on a PBMC aliquot from every donor. The CDR3, from cysteine to phenylalanine, totals 15 residues. This entry keeps only the CDR3 DNA: 45 bases, framed from base 1. For this chain, trimming is 4 bases at the V end and 7 bases at the J end, and the number of junction bases without a gene match is 8. In the germline V gene, CDR1 corresponds to SGHRS and CDR2 to YFSETQ.

Sample: blood. This TCR was recovered from a young man in good health. The chain couples TRBV5-1 to TRBJ1-6; 7 junctional bases match TRBD1. The nucleotides read TGCGCCAGCAGCGAAGGGGACAGACACAATTCACCCCTCCACTTT. It encodes CASSEGDRHNSPLHF.